This TCR beta chain was found in a study of cytomegalovirus exposure and HLA in healthy donors. The V gene lost 5 bases and the J gene lost 12 bases, with 10 bases spanning the gap. Germline lookup yields CDR1 SEHNR and CDR2 FQNEAQ (reference sequence). This CDR3 is 11 amino acids long. A remark on this clone: Its antigen is not known.

Study-level results: Later work associated approximately 17,000 TCR beta sequences with HLA alleles at 0.05 false discovery rate. 150 to 200 TCR beta chains were listed as cytomegalovirus-associated. Later genetic work tied a missense DCLRE1C variant to beta-chain V and J trimming.

Healthy bone marrow donors made up the donor group. A multiplex PCR was run with 60 Vbeta primers and 13 Jbeta primers. Sequencing used immunoSEQ multiplex PCR; TCRdb keeps in-frame clones, though not all of them. The record lists approximately 120,000 clones, of which the ten most abundant hold 2.2%. The sequenced sample consisted of PBMCs. The sequence was collected from a man aged 40-49 years in good health and CMV-seronegative. The J gene is TRBJ1-4, the V gene TRBV7-9, with D uncertain. DNA for the CDR3: TGTGCCAGCAGCCGCTATGCGGAACTGTTTTTT. It codes for CASSRYAELFF.